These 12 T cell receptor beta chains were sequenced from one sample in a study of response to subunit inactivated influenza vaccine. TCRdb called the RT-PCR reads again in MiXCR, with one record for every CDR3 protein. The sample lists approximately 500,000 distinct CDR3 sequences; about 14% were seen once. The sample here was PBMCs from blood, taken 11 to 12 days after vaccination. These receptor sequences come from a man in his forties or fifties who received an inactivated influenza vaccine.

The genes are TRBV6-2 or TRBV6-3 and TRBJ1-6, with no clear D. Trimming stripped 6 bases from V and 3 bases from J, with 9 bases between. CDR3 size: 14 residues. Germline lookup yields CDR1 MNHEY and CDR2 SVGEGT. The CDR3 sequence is CASSLALYNSPLHF. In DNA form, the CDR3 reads TGTGCCAGCAGCCTTGCCCTCTATAATTCACCCCTCCACTTT.

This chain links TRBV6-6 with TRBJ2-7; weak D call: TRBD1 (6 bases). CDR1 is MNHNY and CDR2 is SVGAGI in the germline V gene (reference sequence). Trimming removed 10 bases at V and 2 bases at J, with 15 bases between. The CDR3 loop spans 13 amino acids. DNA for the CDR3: TGTGCCACGTCAGGACAGAATACCTACGAGCAGTACTTC. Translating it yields CATSGQNTYEQYF.

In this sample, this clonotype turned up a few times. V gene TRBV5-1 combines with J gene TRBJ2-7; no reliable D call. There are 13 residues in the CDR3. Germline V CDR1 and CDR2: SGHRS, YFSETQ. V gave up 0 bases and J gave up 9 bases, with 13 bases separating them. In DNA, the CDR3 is TGCGCCAGCAGCTTGGAATCGAGTCTGGGGCAGTACTTC. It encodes CASSLESSLGQYF.

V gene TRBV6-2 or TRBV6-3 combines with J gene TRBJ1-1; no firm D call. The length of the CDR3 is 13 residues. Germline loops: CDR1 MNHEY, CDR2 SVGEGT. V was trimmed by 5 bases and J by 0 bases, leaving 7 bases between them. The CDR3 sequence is CASSIGMNTEAFF. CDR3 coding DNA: TGTGCCAGCAGTATTGGGATGAACACTGAAGCTTTCTTT.

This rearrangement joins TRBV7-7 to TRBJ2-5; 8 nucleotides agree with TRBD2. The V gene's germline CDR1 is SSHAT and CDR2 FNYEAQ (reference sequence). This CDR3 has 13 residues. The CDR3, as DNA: TGTGCTAGCGCGGGGGGACTTCGGGAGACCCAGTACTTC. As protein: CASAGGLRETQYF.

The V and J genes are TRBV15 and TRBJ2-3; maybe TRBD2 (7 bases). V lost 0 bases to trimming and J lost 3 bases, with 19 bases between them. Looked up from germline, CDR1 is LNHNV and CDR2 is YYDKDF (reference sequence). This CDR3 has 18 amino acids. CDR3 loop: CATSRDSRGLRSTDTQYF. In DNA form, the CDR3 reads TGTGCCACCAGCAGAGATTCGCGGGGGCTACGTTCGACAGATACGCAGTATTTT. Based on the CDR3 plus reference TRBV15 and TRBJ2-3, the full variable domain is DAMVIQNPRYQVTQFGKPVTLSCSQTLNHNVMYWYQQKSSQAPKLLFHYYDKDFNNEADTPDNFQSRRPNTSFCFLDIRSPGLGDTAMYLCATSRDSRGLRSTDTQYFGPGTRLTVL.

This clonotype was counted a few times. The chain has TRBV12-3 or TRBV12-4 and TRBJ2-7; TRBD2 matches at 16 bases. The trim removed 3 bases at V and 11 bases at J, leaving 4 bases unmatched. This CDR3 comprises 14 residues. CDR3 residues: CASSFTGTSGGEYF. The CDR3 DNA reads TGTGCCAGCAGTTTCACCGGGACTAGCGGGGGGGAGTACTTC.

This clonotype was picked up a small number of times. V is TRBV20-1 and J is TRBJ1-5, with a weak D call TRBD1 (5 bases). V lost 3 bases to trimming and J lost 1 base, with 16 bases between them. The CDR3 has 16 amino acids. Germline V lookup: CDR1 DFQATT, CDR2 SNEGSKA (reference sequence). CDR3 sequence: CSASDGQTESNQPQHF. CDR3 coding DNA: TGCAGTGCTAGTGACGGACAAACCGAGAGCAATCAGCCCCAGCATTTT.

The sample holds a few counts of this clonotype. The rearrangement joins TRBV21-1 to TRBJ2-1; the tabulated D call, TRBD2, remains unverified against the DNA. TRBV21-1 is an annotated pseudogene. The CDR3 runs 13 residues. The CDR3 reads CLPPATRGNEQFF. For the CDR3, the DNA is TGTCTCCCGCCGGCTACTCGGGGGAATGAGCAGTTCTTC.

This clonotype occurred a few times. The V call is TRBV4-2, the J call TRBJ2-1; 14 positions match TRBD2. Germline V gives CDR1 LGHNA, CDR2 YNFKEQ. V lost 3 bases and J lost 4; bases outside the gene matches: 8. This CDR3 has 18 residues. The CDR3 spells CASSHPGTSGSSYNEQFF. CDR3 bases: TGTGCCAGCAGCCACCCCGGGACTAGCGGGAGCAGTTACAATGAGCAGTTCTTC.

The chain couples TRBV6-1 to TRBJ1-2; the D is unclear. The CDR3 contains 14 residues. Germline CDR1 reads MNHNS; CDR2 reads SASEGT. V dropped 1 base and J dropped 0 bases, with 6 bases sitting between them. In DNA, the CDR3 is TGTGCCAGCAGTGAAGGACACCCTAACTATGGCTACACCTTC. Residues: CASSEGHPNYGYTF.

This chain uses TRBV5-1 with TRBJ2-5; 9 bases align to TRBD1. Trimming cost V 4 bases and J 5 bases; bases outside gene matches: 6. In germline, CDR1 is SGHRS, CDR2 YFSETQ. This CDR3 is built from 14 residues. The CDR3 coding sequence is TGCGCCAGCAGCCTACAGGGGGCTCCGGAGACCCAGTACTTC. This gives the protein CASSLQGAPETQYF. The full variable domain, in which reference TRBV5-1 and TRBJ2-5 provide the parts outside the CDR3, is KAGVTQTPRYLIKTRGQQVTLSCSPISGHRSVSWYQQTPGQGLQFLFEYFSETQRNKGNFPGRFSGRQFSNSRSEMNVSTLELGDSALYLCASSLQGAPETQYFGPGTRLLVL.